This T cell receptor beta chain derives from a study of OX40 agonist ivuxolimab in advanced cancers. Generated by immunoSEQ multiplex PCR, the TCRdb table keeps only in-frame clones and is missing some. The sample has tens of thousands of clones; about 86% are singletons. This CDR3 has 13 amino acids. The V gene's germline CDR1 is MDHEN and CDR2 SYDVKM. The germline V and J ends were trimmed by 6 bases and 3 bases, with 10 bases remaining between them. This receptor was obtained from an adult with an advanced solid tumor such as melanoma, head and neck, liver or kidney cancer. The material was CD4+ or CD8+ T cells sorted from blood, obtained in a trial of the OX40 agonist ivuxolimab. The chain recombines TRBV28 with TRBJ2-3; D call uncertain. This CDR3 is CASSPPATDTQYF. The CDR3 DNA reads as TGTGCCAGCAGCCCCCCCGCGACAGATACGCAGTATTTT.